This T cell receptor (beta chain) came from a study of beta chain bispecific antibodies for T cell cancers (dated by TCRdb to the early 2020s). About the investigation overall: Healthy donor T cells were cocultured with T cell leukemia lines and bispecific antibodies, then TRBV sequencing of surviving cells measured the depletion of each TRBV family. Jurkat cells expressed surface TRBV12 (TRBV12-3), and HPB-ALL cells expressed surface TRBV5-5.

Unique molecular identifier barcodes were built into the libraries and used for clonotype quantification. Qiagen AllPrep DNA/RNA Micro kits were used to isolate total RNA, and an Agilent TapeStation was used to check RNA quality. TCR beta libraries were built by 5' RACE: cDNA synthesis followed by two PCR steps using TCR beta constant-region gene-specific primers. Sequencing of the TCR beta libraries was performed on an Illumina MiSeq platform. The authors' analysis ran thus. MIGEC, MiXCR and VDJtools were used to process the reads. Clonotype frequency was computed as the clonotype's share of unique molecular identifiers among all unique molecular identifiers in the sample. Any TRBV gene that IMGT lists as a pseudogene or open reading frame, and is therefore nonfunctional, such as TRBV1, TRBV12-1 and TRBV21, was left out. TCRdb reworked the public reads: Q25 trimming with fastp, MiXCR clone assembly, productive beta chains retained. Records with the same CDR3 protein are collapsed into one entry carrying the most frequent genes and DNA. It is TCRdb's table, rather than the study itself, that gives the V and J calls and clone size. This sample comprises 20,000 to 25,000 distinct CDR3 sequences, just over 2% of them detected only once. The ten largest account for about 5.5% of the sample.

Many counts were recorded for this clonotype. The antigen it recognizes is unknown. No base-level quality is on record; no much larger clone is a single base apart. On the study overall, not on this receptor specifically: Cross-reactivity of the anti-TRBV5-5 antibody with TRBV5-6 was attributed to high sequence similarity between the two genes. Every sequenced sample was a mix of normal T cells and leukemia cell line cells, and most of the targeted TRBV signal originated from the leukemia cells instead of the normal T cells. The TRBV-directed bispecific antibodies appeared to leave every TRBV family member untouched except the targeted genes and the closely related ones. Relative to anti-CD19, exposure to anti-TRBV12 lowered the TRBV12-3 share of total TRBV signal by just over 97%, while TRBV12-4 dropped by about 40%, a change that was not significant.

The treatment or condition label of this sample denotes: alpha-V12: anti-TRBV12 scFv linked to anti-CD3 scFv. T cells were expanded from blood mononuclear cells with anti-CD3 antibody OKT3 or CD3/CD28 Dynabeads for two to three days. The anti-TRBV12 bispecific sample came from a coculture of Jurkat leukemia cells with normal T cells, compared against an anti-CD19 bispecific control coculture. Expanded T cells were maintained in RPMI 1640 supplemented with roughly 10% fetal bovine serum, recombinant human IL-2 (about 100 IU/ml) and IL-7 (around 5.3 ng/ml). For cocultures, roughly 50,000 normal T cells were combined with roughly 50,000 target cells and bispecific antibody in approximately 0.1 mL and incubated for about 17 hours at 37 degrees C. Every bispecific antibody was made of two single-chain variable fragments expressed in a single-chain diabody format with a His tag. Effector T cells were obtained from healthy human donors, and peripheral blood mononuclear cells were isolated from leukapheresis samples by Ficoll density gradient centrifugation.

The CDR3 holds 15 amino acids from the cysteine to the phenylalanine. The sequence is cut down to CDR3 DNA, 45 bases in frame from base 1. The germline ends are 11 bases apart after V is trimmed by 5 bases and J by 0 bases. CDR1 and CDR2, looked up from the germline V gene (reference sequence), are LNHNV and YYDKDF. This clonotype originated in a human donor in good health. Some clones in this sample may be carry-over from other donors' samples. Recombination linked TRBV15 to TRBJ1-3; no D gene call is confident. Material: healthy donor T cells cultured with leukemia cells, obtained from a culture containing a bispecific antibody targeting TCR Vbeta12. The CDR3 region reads CATSPGRNSGNTIYF. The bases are TGTGCCACCAGCCCCGGACGGAACTCTGGAAACACCATATATTTT.